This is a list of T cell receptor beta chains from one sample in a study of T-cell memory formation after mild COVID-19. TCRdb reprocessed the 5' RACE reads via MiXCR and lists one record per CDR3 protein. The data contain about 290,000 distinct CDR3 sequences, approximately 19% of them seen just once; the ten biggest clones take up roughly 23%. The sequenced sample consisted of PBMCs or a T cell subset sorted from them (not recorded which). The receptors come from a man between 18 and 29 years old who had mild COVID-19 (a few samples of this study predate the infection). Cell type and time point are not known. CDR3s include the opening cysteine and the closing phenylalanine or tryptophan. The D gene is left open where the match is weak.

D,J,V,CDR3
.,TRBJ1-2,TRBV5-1,CASSDPGTELYGYTF
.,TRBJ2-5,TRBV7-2,CASSLAPLVAGGNQETQYF
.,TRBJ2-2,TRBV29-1,CSVRAGGGELFF
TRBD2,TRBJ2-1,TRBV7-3,CASSSSGTSGGNEQFF
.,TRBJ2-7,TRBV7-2,CASTGGDTMKEQYF
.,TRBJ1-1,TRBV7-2,CASSFQSDTEAFF
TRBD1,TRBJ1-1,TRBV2,CASSQDREKAFF
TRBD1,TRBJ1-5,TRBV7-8,CASSLVPRGRNQPQHF
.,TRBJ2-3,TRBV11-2,CASSLGLASSDTQYF
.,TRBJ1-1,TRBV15,CATSRGGGGAAFF
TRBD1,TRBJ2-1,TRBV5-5,CASSLYRGMKEQFF
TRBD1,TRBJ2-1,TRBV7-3,CASSLDRDGYNEQFF
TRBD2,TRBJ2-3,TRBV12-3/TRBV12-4,CASSFESGGRDTQYF
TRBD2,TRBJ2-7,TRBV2,CASKETSGGYEQYF
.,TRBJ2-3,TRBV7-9,CASSLSHTDTQYF
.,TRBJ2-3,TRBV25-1,CASSEWGRTSTDTQYF
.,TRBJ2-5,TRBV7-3,CASSLTGAGVETQYF
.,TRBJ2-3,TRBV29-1,CSITGPSTDTQYF
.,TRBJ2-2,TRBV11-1,CASSLGPTPGELFF
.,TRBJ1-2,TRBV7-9,CASSLGDLSWGYTF
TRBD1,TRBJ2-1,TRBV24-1,CATSDAGQAGNEQFF
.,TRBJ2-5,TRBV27,CASSPLPAHLGETQYF
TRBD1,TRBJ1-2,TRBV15,CATSRYGTGHGYTF
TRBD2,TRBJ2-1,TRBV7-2,CASSLGGGAWNEQFF
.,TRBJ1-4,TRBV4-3,CASSQGGGANEKLFF
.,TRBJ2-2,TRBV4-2,CASSHGWNTGELFF
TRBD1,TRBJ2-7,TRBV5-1,CASSQTGVTYF
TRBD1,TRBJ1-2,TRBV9,CASSVELRQGSDGYTF
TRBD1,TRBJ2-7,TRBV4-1,CASSQERGTGSYEQYF
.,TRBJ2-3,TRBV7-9,CASSFVQGVSTQYF
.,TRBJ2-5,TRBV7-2,CASSLGESSSGETQYF
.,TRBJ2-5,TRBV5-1,CASSLMGQETQYF
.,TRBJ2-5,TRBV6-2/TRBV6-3,CASSYLRVKETQYF
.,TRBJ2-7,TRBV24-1,CATRGPPGAPEYF
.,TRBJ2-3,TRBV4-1,CASSQETVPSTDTQYF
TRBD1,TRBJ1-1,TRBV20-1,CSAPAQGGTNTEAFF
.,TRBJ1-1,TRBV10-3,CAISPEGPRAFF
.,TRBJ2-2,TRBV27,CASSFSRTGELFF
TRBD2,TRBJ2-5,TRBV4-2,CASSHGGETQYF
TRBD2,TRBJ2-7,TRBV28,CASSYPGLAGYEQYF
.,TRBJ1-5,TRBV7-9,CASSLGVNQPQHF
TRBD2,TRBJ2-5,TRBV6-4,CASSDSSSGGAETQYF
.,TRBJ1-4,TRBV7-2,CASSITVAPNEKLFF
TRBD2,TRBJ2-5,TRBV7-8,CASSLAFSGEETQYF
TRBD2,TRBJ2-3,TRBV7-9,CASNIERGNTDTQYF
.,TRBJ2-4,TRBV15,CATKVGVLAKNIQYF
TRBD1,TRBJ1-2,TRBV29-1,CSVEGQGTPNYGYTF
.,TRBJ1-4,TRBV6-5,CASSYRANLAGKLFF
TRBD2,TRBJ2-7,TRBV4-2,CASSQDRGGTYEQYF
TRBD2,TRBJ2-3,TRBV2,CASSPMGLAGGGTQYF
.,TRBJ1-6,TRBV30,CAWSVRQINSPLHF
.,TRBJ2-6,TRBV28,CASSLLFPSDRSSGANVLTF
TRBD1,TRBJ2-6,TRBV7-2,CASSIQGAGANVLTF
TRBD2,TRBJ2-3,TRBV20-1,CSAITGLAGDTQYF
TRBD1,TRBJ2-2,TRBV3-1,CASSPSWTGSTGELFF
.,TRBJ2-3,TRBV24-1,CATSDGKLGLTDTQYF
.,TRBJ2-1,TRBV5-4,CASSLQRGPQFF
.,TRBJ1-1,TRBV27,CASSLSTGLNTEAFF
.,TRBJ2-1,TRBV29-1,CSVEGPAGLSYNEQFF
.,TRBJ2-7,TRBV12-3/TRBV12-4,CASSGQLEQYF